Listed below are T cell receptor beta chains from one sample, sequenced in a study of T cell repertoires in cytomegalovirus infection. TCRdb redid the calling of the reads with MiXCR, one entry per CDR3 protein. The sample holds some 300,000 distinct CDR3 sequences, roughly 13% seen once. The source material was PBMCs. These TCRs come from a human donor in good health (CMV status not recorded). Some clones in this sample may be carry-over from other donors' samples. Each CDR3 is given without its conserved first and last residue. The D gene is left open where the match is weak. Clone size is not always given. Where it is, it says once, few, many or a class for expanded clones.

V	J	size	D	CDR3
TRBV28	TRBJ1-6	many	.	ASRMKRTAPNSPLH
TRBV4-2	TRBJ2-7	many	.	ASSQDGNSYEQY
TRBV11-2	TRBJ2-1	many	.	ASSLGTASYNEQF
TRBV12-3/TRBV12-4	TRBJ2-3	.	.	ASSLPGSDTQY
TRBV19	TRBJ2-6	few	.	ASRGAGIPGANVLT
TRBV7-8	TRBJ2-5	many	TRBD2	ASSLARSGGLGGETQY
TRBV29-1	TRBJ2-7	few	.	SVETHLKPYEQY
TRBV7-8	TRBJ2-7	many	.	ASSSPSRAHYEQY
TRBV9	TRBJ2-1	many	.	ASSVEGGSYNEQF
TRBV6-6	TRBJ2-7	many	TRBD2	ASSSLAEAYEQY
TRBV27	TRBJ1-5	few	.	ASSTGQTSNQPQH
TRBV28	TRBJ1-5	many	.	ASSLRGTYQPQH
TRBV6-2/TRBV6-3	TRBJ2-7	many	TRBD2	ASSYNPLAGALSYVEQY
TRBV7-2	TRBJ2-1	many	TRBD2	ASSLEGSGRGYNEQF
TRBV6-2/TRBV6-3	TRBJ2-2	.	.	ASRGAGPNTGELF
TRBV12-3/TRBV12-4	TRBJ2-7	many	TRBD1	ASSIGGSGY
TRBV19	TRBJ2-1	.	TRBD2	ASIYLAGGPFPHLNEQF
TRBV20-1	TRBJ1-1	.	.	SAVPGVSTEAF
TRBV5-6	TRBJ2-1	.	.	ASSFGRPSYNEQF
TRBV4-3	TRBJ2-3	many	.	ASSQDLGGRQDTQY
TRBV7-2	TRBJ1-1	many	.	ASSLEAARTEAF
TRBV12-3/TRBV12-4	TRBJ2-7	.	TRBD1	ASSLGTGGRYEQY
TRBV28	TRBJ2-2	few	TRBD2	ASNRSGRKTGELF
TRBV7-9	TRBJ2-6	many	TRBD1	ASSFPTGTSGANVLT
TRBV7-2	TRBJ1-1	many	.	ASSLEFGGKWYTEAF
TRBV6-8	TRBJ1-2	.	TRBD1	ASGPGTAVRGYT
TRBV7-2	TRBJ2-3	many	.	ASSLDPGIGTDTQY
TRBV10-3	TRBJ2-1	once	.	AIRPNSYNEQF
TRBV23-1	TRBJ1-5	few	TRBD1	ASSQNLTPAQGPGVGNQPQH